This T cell receptor (beta chain) was identified in a study of cytomegalovirus exposure and HLA in healthy donors (dated by TCRdb to 2016 to 2017). Study-level background: According to an earlier analysis of a few hundred of the donors, about 190 million T cells yielded 120 million or so unique TCR beta sequences and approximately 280 Gb of sequence data. An early release that covered around 590 HLA-typed donors contained around 330 gigabases of sequencing data and approximately 85 million unique TCR sequences. Of the 300 to 450 genotyped donors, 81% fell in the genetic ancestry cluster associated with self-reported Caucasian donors. The study was designed to test whether signatures of past pathogen exposure could be identified by cataloging public T cell receptors. The study profiled the T cell repertoires of under 700 subjects by immunosequencing and related them to cytomegalovirus serostatus. In addition to the first cohort of approximately 650 subjects, a separate validation cohort of 130 or so different subjects was used. To predict cytomegalovirus infection status, the study combined high-throughput TCR immunosequencing, statistical association of individual TCRs with disease status, and machine learning. To study patterns of TCR occurrence, a later analysis re-analyzed previously published TCR beta repertoires from around 660 donors and added high-resolution HLA genotyping. The later analysis used no new phenotypic data to find candidate immune exposures, relying instead on TCR beta sequences and their occurrence across donors. An earlier analysis of 587 of the donors applied high-throughput TCR beta sequencing to assess whether each TCR beta V gene segment acted as functional or pseudogenic. Donor age, sex, ethnicity and CMV serostatus were compiled alongside the repertoire data. A later genetic analysis took genome-wide SNP genotypes for about three fifths of the 666 donors and used that subset as a discovery cohort. Every discovery cohort repertoire had been produced on one sequencing platform. Both class I and class II loci were covered by HLA typing, at four-digit resolution. Typing coverage differed by locus: A, B, C, DRB1 and DQB1 were typed in roughly 620-630 donors, DQA1 in about 510, DPA1 in some 570, and DPB1 in 472. Roughly five DR-DQ haplotypes were handled as single units for association and clustering because linkage in the cohort was strong. Among 350 to 400 genotyped donors of the cohort, an average of 235,054 unique TCR beta nucleotide sequences were sequenced per donor, roughly 20% of them non-productive. Results and caveats for the whole study, not just this receptor: Linkage disequilibrium might explain the correlated functional status among segregating V segments, but an unknown experimental factor could not be ruled out. In vitro tests confirmed that a few of the cytomegalovirus-associated TCR beta chains recognize cytomegalovirus antigens. A cluster of highly shared sequence variants was judged likely to represent a technical artifact of the sequencing pipeline. In an earlier analysis of 587 of the donors, most TCR beta V segments appeared in productive rearrangements about 87% or about 30% of the time, broadly matching IMGT annotations. Strong co-occurrence of HLA alleles, especially DR and DQ, made assigning TCR associations to individual alleles difficult. In the study, 164 TCR beta chains were listed as associated with cytomegalovirus. Specific HLA alleles were associated with some 15,000 TCR beta sequences at a false discovery rate of 0.05 in a later analysis. A later genetic analysis reported fewer N-insertions in productive TCRs among donors in an Asian-associated ancestry cluster than the roughly 700-donor mean. In a later analysis, HLA-associated TCR beta chains showed more clonal expansion and lower generation probabilities than non-associated chains that were equally common. Some IMGT-functional V segments, including TRBV6-2 and TRBV6-3, could not be distinguished by the 87-base-pair reads and were therefore excluded. According to the authors, the approach could potentially be generalized to other disease states and immunological phenotypes. CMV serostatus was the only immune exposure information available for the cohort. Roughly uniform sequencing depth across donors was assumed in presence/absence analyses, although this assumption may not hold. The earlier analysis of about 600 of the donors excluded roughly 16 rarely observed V segments, including chromosome 9 orphons, because counts were too low. A further reported finding was that TCR beta sequences accurately predicted the HLA-A and HLA-B alleles for most subjects in the first cohort. The classifier was reported to diagnose cytomegalovirus status with high specificity and sensitivity in both the original and validation cohorts. Only TCR beta chains were sequenced in this cohort, and the absence of alpha or paired-chain data limited detectable features. Most CMV-associated TCR beta chains appeared to be HLA-restricted in a later analysis, and the HLA associations seemed to be driven largely by CMV exposure. HLA typing was unavailable for some donors at each locus, so association tests used only the typed subset. In a later genetic analysis, a missense DCLRE1C variant was associated with V-gene and J-gene trimming of TCR beta chains, and the association was replicated in an independent cohort. While some public TCRs were present in many individuals, most TCR sequences turned up only very rarely across donors. According to a later analysis, TCR association rates differed among HLA loci, with DRB1 alleles showing the most associated TCRs and HLA-C alleles showing the fewest. In a later analysis, several top co-occurrence clusters were reported to appear linked to parvovirus B19, influenza, CMV and Epstein-Barr virus.

The library relied on the immunoSEQ multiplex PCR assay. The multiplex PCR relied on a mix of 60 forward primers for TCR Vbeta segments and 13 reverse primers for TCR Jbeta segments. Amplification of the CDR3 region of rearranged TCR beta genes was performed with a multiplex PCR assay on genomic DNA. The amplified TCR beta libraries were sequenced on the Illumina HiSeq System as 87-base-pair reads. The source study handled its data this way. A later analysis tallied 75 million to 85 million unique TCR beta chains across the 610 or so repertoires, and approximately 12 million of those chains were shared by two or more donors. Raw reads were error-corrected and collapsed into unique sequences by a nearest-neighbor algorithm in which closely related sequences were merged to remove PCR and sequencing errors. Alignment of CDR3 sequences to IMGT reference sequences was used to assign V, D and J gene segments. Each retained sequence needed at least a six-nucleotide match to both a V gene segment and a J gene segment. Rearrangements were called productive when the CDR3 lacked stop codons and stayed in frame with V and J; all others were non-productive. CDR3 was defined according to IMGT convention as the region running from the second conserved V-encoded cysteine to the conserved J-encoded phenylalanine. The earlier analysis of 450 to 750 of the donors excluded any sequence lacking an unambiguous match to a single V gene segment. In an earlier analysis of 587 of the donors, V segments were called functional above 56.7% productive rearrangements and were called segregating when the between-donor standard deviation exceeded 5%. A statistical classification framework was developed to diagnose cytomegalovirus status using the catalog of TCR beta chain sequences. In a later analysis, V and J genes were assigned by comparing TCR nucleotide sequences against IMGT/GENE-DB human TR gene sequences. Using the TCRdist pipeline, a later analysis assigned CDR3 sequences along with most-parsimonious VDJ recombination scenarios. In a later analysis, each TCR beta chain was defined by its CDR3 amino acid sequence together with its V-gene family, and reads lacking a unique V-gene family were excluded. A later analysis removed 600 or so highly shared, low-generation-probability nucleotide sequences to deal with suspected cross-contamination and a sequencing artifact. In a later analysis, a clonal expansion index for each public chain was calculated from normalized within-repertoire ranks of inferred template counts. In a later analysis, generation probabilities were computed with a VDJ recombination model fitted to out-of-frame rearrangements, and the resulting probabilities were checked against IGoR. A later analysis scored TCR-TCR, TCR-HLA and TCR-CMV co-occurrence with hypergeometric tests, applying a repertoire-size bias correction to TCR pairs. In a later analysis, false discovery rates were estimated by permuting HLA or CMV assignments 20 times. A later analysis grouped co-occurring TCRs with DBSCAN, adding TCRdist sequence similarity when clustering within HLA-allele-positive subsets. For co-occurrence clustering, repertoires with fewer than 30,000 or more than 120,000 public chains were excluded, along with several repertoires with anomalous nucleotide sharing. TCRdb obtained this table from immuneACCESS and retained in-frame rearrangements with V and J assigned. These tables miss some clones; where compared with another copy, unresolved V genes account for less than half of the shortfall, and the remainder is unexplained. Clonal size and the V and J genes are those of that table, whereas D and trimming came from the DNA. The record for this sample contains tens of thousands of clones. 3.8% of the sample is in the top ten clones.

The cohort comprised approximately 700 healthy bone marrow donors. All cohort members were sampled while nominally healthy, although unrecorded immune exposures were likely present. The donor tested CMV seropositive, placing the donor among the 289 seropositive members of the cohort. A peripheral blood sample was collected from each donor, and TCR beta sequencing was performed on peripheral blood mononuclear cells. The Qiagen DNeasy Blood Extraction Kit was used to extract genomic DNA from the blood cell samples. A remark on this clone: Its binding antigen is unknown.

Trimming costs V 1 base and J 6 bases, and their ends lie 17 bases apart. The CDR3 contains 15 residues, cysteine and phenylalanine counted. The kept DNA is CDR3 alone, 45 bases in frame from the first base. The germline V gene (reference sequence) supplies CDR1 SGHKS and CDR2 YYEKEE. The V and J genes are TRBV5-5 and TRBJ2-7; TRBD2 is possibly the D segment (5 matching bases). The material sequenced was PBMCs. This sequence was found in a man younger than 30 in good health and CMV-seropositive. CDR3 reads: CASSLSGSVWGEQYF. The DNA reads as follows: TGTGCCAGCAGCTTGTCGGGGAGCGTTTGGGGCGAGCAGTACTTC.